The T cell receptor (beta chain) under discussion was sequenced for a study of T cell repertoires in cytomegalovirus infection. As for the study in general: Indications of both CMV infection and matching HLA type were provided by public TCR beta signatures.

One entry per CDR3 protein results from TCRdb running MiXCR on the reads. The sample holds around 100,000 distinct CDR3 sequences, 16% seen once. This clonotype was recorded at least ten times. Antigen: not known. The CDR3 is 14 amino acids. With 7 bases removed from V and 1 base from J, the gap between germline ends came to 11 bases. Study-wide findings and caveats: HLA-C-restricted CMV-specific TCR beta clonotypes were dominant in the ex vivo response.

This TCR came from a human donor in good health (CMV status not recorded). Some clones in this sample may be carry-over from other donors' samples. Sequencing was carried out using PBMCs. The chain links TRBV12-3 or TRBV12-4 to TRBJ1-5, with D hard to call. This CDR3 is CASTQAPSNQPQHF. DNA of the CDR3: TGTGCCAGCACGCAGGCGCCCAGCAATCAGCCCCAGCATTTT.